The 25 T cell receptor beta chains listed next were all sequenced from one sample in a study of OX40 agonist ivuxolimab in advanced cancers. Repertoires were generated with immunoSEQ multiplex PCR, while TCRdb's copy carries only in-frame clones and drops some. This sample carries over 55,000 clones, approximately 85% of them seen once, and the ten largest clones take around 10%. Specimen: CD4+ or CD8+ T cells sorted from blood, collected in a trial of the OX40 agonist ivuxolimab. Receptors originate from an adult with an advanced solid tumor such as melanoma, head and neck, liver or kidney cancer.

The chain links TRBV13 to TRBJ2-2, with TRBD2 identical over 8 bases. CDR3 length: 16 amino acids. Losses at the gene ends were 6 bases for V and 0 bases for J; bases not matched to a gene: 6. CDR1 is PRHDT, CDR2 FYEKMQ, per germline (reference sequence). CDR3 in amino acids: CASSTQLAANTGELFF. CDR3 nucleotides: TGTGCCAGCAGTACCCAACTAGCGGCGAACACCGGGGAGCTGTTTTTT.

This chain links TRBV7-9 with TRBJ2-1; 7 bases fit TRBD2. After removal of 5 bases from V and 8 bases from J, the junction contained 12 bases not matched to a gene. The CDR3 contains 15 residues. Germline V gives CDR1 SEHNR, CDR2 FQNEAQ (reference sequence). CDR3 sequence: CASSPMGGWRDEQFF. In nucleotides, the CDR3 is TGTGCCAGCAGCCCCATGGGGGGGTGGCGCGATGAGCAGTTCTTC.

CDR3 loop: CASSLGAGRDEQYF. In DNA form, the CDR3 reads TGTGCCAGCAGTTTAGGGGCAGGGAGGGACGAGCAGTACTTC. The rearrangement joins TRBV27 to TRBJ2-7, with 7 bases aligning to TRBD2. V lost 2 bases and J lost 5; bases outside the gene matches: 6. Germline assignment: CDR1 MNHEY and CDR2 SMNVEV (reference sequence). CDR3 size: 14 residues.

The CDR3 DNA reads TGCGCCAGCAGCCACCAGAACACTGAAGCTTTCTTT. It encodes CASSHQNTEAFF. The genes are TRBV4-1 and TRBJ1-1; D is unresolved. CDR1 and CDR2 from the germline V gene are MGHRA and YSYEKL. The CDR3 length is 12 residues. V shed 3 bases and J shed 1 base, with 3 bases lying between them.

The chain joins TRBV9 to TRBJ1-2; the D gene is possibly TRBD1 (5 bases). CDR3 length: 15 residues. Trimming took off 4 bases at V and 4 bases at J, with 17 bases between the two ends. The germline CDR1 and CDR2 sequences are SGDLS and YYNGEE. The CDR3 reads CASSTGTDVGYGYTF. For the CDR3, the DNA is TGTGCCAGCAGCACGGGGACTGACGTTGGCTATGGCTACACCTTC.

This clone was seen just once. The CDR3 nucleotides read TGTGCCAGCAGTGGACAGGGGGAGTACAATGAGCAGTTCTTC. Amino acids: CASSGQGEYNEQFF. The V call is TRBV7-6, the J call TRBJ2-1, with 10 nucleotides matching TRBD1. The CDR3 loop spans 14 amino acids. CDR1 and CDR2 (germline): SGHVS, FNYEAQ. After removal of 6 bases from V and 4 bases from J, the junction contained 3 bases not matched to a gene.

The chain combines TRBV29-1 with TRBJ2-6; D tentatively fits TRBD1 or TRBD2 (5 bases each). Looked up from germline, CDR1 is SQVTM and CDR2 is ANQGSEA. With 5 bases removed from V and 4 bases from J, the gap between germline ends came to 15 bases. The CDR3 length is 15 residues. The CDR3 DNA follows: TGCAGCGTTCCTCTCTTCAGGGACGGGGCCAACGTCCTGACTTTC. It specifies CSVPLFRDGANVLTF.

The J gene is TRBJ2-1, the V gene TRBV19; TRBD2 agrees at 7 bases. CDR1 is LNHDA, CDR2 SQIVND, per germline (reference sequence). J lost 0 bases, V lost 5 bases, and 7 bases had no gene match. The CDR3 is 16 amino acids. In DNA, the CDR3 is TGTGCCAGTAGTCCCCTAGCGGCTCTCTCCTACAATGAGCAGTTCTTC. It codes for CASSPLAALSYNEQFF.

This rearrangement joins TRBV9 to TRBJ2-5, with TRBD2 as a possible D gene (6 bases). V lost 4 bases and J 5 bases, leaving 12 bases between the germline ends. From germline, CDR1 is SGDLS and CDR2 YYNGEE. The CDR3 loop spans 13 amino acids. The CDR3 nucleotides read TGTGCCAGCAGCTCATGGGGGGAGGAGACCCAGTACTTC. Protein product: CASSSWGEETQYF.

The chain carries TRBV27 and TRBJ2-2; D is unresolved. Germline CDR1 reads MNHEY; CDR2 reads SMNVEV (reference sequence). With 10 bases removed from V and 3 bases from J, the gap between germline ends came to 9 bases. This CDR3 has 12 amino acids. The CDR3 loop reads CATSPDTGELFF. The CDR3 nucleotides read TGTGCCACCTCTCCTGACACCGGGGAGCTGTTTTTT.

Only one count was recorded for this clone. The V call is TRBV9, the J call TRBJ2-2, with no clear D. Germline lookup yields CDR1 SGDLS and CDR2 YYNGEE. The V and J ends lost 3 bases and 8 bases respectively, with 11 bases between them. The CDR3 is made up of 13 amino acids. The CDR3 coding sequence is TGTGCCAGCAGCGAGAATTCGGGTGGGGAGCTGTTTTTT. It is translated as CASSENSGGELFF. The complete variable domain, with remaining parts taken from reference TRBV9 and TRBJ2-2, reads DSGVTQTPKHLITATGQRVTLRCSPRSGDLSVYWYQQSLDQGLQFLIQYYNGEERAKGNILERFSAQQFPDLHSELNLSSLELGDSALYFCASSENSGGELFFGEGSRLTVL.

This chain links TRBV6-7 with TRBJ2-1; 9 nucleotides align to TRBD1. TRBV6-7 is flagged as an ORF with uncertain function. Trimming removed 0 bases from V and 6 bases from J; junction bases left unmatched: 6. This CDR3 has 16 residues. DNA of the CDR3: TGTGCCAGCAGTTACTCTACCGGGACAGGGCCCAATGAGCAGTTCTTC. Amino acids: CASSYSTGTGPNEQFF.

The chain combines TRBV27 with TRBJ1-4; 10 bases fit TRBD1. CDR3 size: 16 residues. Trimming removed 2 bases from V and 8 bases from J; junction bases left unmatched: 8. Germline V gene lookup returns CDR1 MNHEY and CDR2 SMNVEV (reference sequence). The CDR3 reads CASSLADRGRVEKLFF. Here the CDR3 DNA reads TGTGCCAGCAGTTTAGCCGACAGGGGGCGGGTAGAAAAACTGTTTTTT.

The rearrangement uses TRBV6-6 and TRBJ2-7; D ambiguous. The CDR3 sequence is 15 residues long. Trimming shortened V by 2 bases and J by 1 base, and 12 bases separated the two germline ends. Germline assignment: CDR1 MNHNY and CDR2 SVGAGI (reference sequence). The DNA of the CDR3 is TGTGCCAGCAGTTACGGGGAATTTAGGTCCTACGAGCAGTACTTC. Translation: CASSYGEFRSYEQYF.

The rearrangement links TRBV4-3 to TRBJ2-5; TRBD2 might be the D (6 bases). Germline CDR1 reads LGHNA; CDR2 reads YSLEER. V lost 0 bases and J 5 bases, leaving 13 bases between the germline ends. CDR3 length equals 15 residues. CDR3 loop: CASSQDRGTPETQYF. The CDR3 coding sequence is TGCGCCAGCAGCCAAGATCGCGGGACTCCCGAGACCCAGTACTTC.

This chain joins TRBV28 and TRBJ1-5, with a weak D call TRBD1 (6 bases). The CDR3 loop spans 12 amino acids. CDR1 and CDR2 (germline): MDHEN, SYDVKM. Trimming shortened V by 5 bases and J by 14 bases, and 16 bases separated the two germline ends. The CDR3 DNA reads as TGTGCCAGCAGTCCCACCCGACAGGAGGAGCATTTT. Amino acid sequence: CASSPTRQEEHF.

This clone was recorded once. The chain uses TRBV7-9 and TRBJ2-7; 8 bases fit TRBD2. This CDR3 has 13 amino acids. CDR1 is SEHNR, CDR2 FQNEAQ, per germline (reference sequence). J gave up 5 bases and V 3 bases, and 3 bases lay outside the gene matches. This CDR3 reads CASSFSGAHEQYF. CDR3 DNA sequence: TGTGCCAGCAGCTTTAGCGGGGCTCACGAGCAGTACTTC.

This chain connects TRBV27 to TRBJ1-1; D not certain. The CDR3 length is 14 residues. Between the trimmed V and J ends, which lost 6 bases and 1 base, there was a span of 12 bases. Per the germline V gene, CDR1 is MNHEY and CDR2 is SMNVEV (reference sequence). The CDR3 is CASSPEGTNTEAFF. The CDR3 DNA is TGTGCCAGCAGCCCCGAAGGAACGAACACTGAAGCTTTCTTT.

V gene TRBV27 combines with J gene TRBJ1-3, with D unclear. V lost 4 bases to trimming and J lost 0 bases, with 7 bases between them. CDR1 MNHEY and CDR2 SMNVEV come from the germline V gene (reference sequence). The CDR3 loop spans 14 amino acids. For the CDR3, the DNA is TGTGCCAGCAGTTACGGTTCCTCTGGAAACACCATATATTTT. Protein: CASSYGSSGNTIYF.

This rearrangement joins TRBV6-1 to TRBJ1-3, with TRBD1 identical over 9 bases. Trimming took 1 base from V and 8 from J; bases not matched to a gene: 6. The CDR3 spans 15 residues. Germline CDR1 reads MNHNS; CDR2 reads SASEGT. CDR3 amino acids: CASSEERDRADTIYF. CDR3 sequence (DNA): TGTGCCAGCAGTGAAGAGAGGGACAGGGCTGACACCATATATTTT.

As concerns this clone: A junction boundary mismatches the germline segment, possibly from a read error. Other DNA sequences in the same sample also yield this CDR3. The chain has TRBV19 and TRBJ1-2; possible D gene TRBD1, 5 bases. The length of the CDR3 is 14 residues. Per germline, CDR1 LNHDA and CDR2 SQIVND (reference sequence). The CDR3 region is CASSMQGWNYGYTF. The DNA for the CDR3 is TGCGCCAGTAGTATGCAGGGATGGAACTATGGCTACACCTTC.

The chain recombines TRBV4-3 with TRBJ2-5; TRBD2 matches at 10 bases. V shed 3 bases, J shed 3 bases, and the junction held 4 bases outside the gene matches. Germline V lookup: CDR1 LGHNA, CDR2 YSLEER. The CDR3 contains 15 residues. The CDR3 sequence: CASSHRLAGEETQYF. For the CDR3, the DNA is TGCGCCAGCAGCCACCGACTAGCGGGTGAAGAGACCCAGTACTTC.

The chain carries TRBV27 and TRBJ2-3, with TRBD1 identical over 7 bases. Unmatched junction bases numbered 5, after V lost 3 bases and J lost 2 bases. Per germline, CDR1 MNHEY and CDR2 SMNVEV (reference sequence). The CDR3 extends over 15 amino acids. The CDR3 protein is CASSFRDRTTDTQYF. CDR3 nucleotide sequence: TGTGCCAGCAGTTTCCGGGACAGAACCACAGATACGCAGTATTTT.

This chain uses TRBV7-8 with TRBJ1-4, with a tentative D call TRBD1 (5 bases). The CDR3 is 15 amino acids. Germline-derived CDR1 and CDR2 are SGHVS and FQNEAQ. Trimming took 5 bases from V and 8 from J, leaving 18 bases between them. The CDR3 here is CASSPFGDLGEKLFF. CDR3 coding DNA: TGTGCCAGCAGCCCTTTTGGGGACCTAGGGGAAAAACTGTTTTTT.

The sample holds one count of this clone. The chain is built from TRBV11-2 and TRBJ2-2; possibly TRBD1 or TRBD2 for D (5 bases each). Germline lookup yields CDR1 SGHAT and CDR2 FQNNGV. This CDR3 comprises 16 residues. The V end lost 5 bases, the J end lost 4 bases, and 17 bases lay between the germline ends. The CDR3 DNA reads as TGTGCCAGCAGCCCACACTACGGGACGGGCACCGGGGAGCTGTTTTTT. Amino acid sequence: CASSPHYGTGTGELFF.